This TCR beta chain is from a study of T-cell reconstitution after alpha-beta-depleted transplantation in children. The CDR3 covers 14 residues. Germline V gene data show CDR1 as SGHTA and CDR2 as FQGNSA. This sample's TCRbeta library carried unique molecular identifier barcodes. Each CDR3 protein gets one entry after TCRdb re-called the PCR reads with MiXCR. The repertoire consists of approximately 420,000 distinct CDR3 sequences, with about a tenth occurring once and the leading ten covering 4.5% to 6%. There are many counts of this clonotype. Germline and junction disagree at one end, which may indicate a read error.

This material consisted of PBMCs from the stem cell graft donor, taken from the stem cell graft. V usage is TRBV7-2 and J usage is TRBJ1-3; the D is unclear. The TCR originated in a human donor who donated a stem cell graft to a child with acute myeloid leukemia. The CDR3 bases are TGTGCCAGCAGTTTAGGGTCGGCTGGAAACACCATATATTTT. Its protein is CASSLGSAGNTIYF. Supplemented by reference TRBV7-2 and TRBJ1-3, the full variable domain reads GAGVSQSPSNKVTEKGKDVELRCDPISGHTALYWYRQSLGQGLEFLIYFQGNSAPDKSGLPSDRFSAERTGGSVSTLTIQRTQQEDSAVYLCASSLGSAGNTIYFGEGSWLTVV.